The rows below give T cell receptor beta chains drawn from one sample of a study of T cell responses to AZD1222 COVID-19 vaccine. Libraries were prepared by immunoSEQ multiplex PCR; TCRdb keeps only in-frame clonotypes and omits some of them. The data contain about 150,000 clones, about 88% of them singletons. The sequenced sample was peripheral blood, obtained on day 0 of AZD1222 vaccination. These receptors came from an adult in good health. The conserved cysteine and the conserved F or W are not part of the CDR3 here. A clone size is listed for some rows: how often the clone was seen (once, few, many), or a class if it is expanded.

cdr3_aa | clone_size | j_call | v_call
ASSYGGSTEAF | many | TRBJ1-1 | TRBV6-2/TRBV6-3
ASSSGSYNSPLH | - | TRBJ1-6 | TRBV2
ASSPGPWGSYGYT | - | TRBJ1-2 | TRBV6-2/TRBV6-3
ASSPGQGTSTDTQY | - | TRBJ2-3 | TRBV7-4
ASSSLGGNNEKLF | - | TRBJ1-4 | TRBV7-2
ASSPGSHQPQH | - | TRBJ1-5 | TRBV18
ASSQDSGGGYGYT | once | TRBJ1-2 | TRBV4-3
ARSPRGPGYGYT | - | TRBJ1-2 | TRBV5-3
AISAGTRAAGELF | - | TRBJ2-2 | TRBV10-2
ASSNGLLWEQY | - | TRBJ2-7 | TRBV12-3/TRBV12-4
ASSRTSGGARSTDTQY | - | TRBJ2-3 | TRBV6-6
ASEGQVNQPQH | - | TRBJ1-5 | TRBV6-5
ASRRAGDTGELF | - | TRBJ2-2 | TRBV19
ASSNRLAGKETQY | - | TRBJ2-5 | TRBV14
ASSFTQANTEAF | - | TRBJ1-1 | TRBV7-2
ASSLGGSPPLH | - | TRBJ1-6 | TRBV6-5
ASSLGGTVQETQY | - | TRBJ2-5 | TRBV11-3
ASSEQGTEAF | - | TRBJ1-1 | TRBV7-9